The following is a TCR beta chain sequence with its context. Its target is not known. Blood genomic DNA input for TRB amplification was 250-500 ng. This specimen comes from a study of T and B cells in COVID-19 patients. Overall study context: Blood was sampled from COVID-19 patients who were either actively infected or recovered. Recovered patients mostly had mild to moderate COVID-19 managed as outpatients. General study findings and limits: At recovery TRB diversity and richness exceeded healthy donors, after highly clonal active COVID-19 repertoires.

The V gene's germline CDR1 is WNHNN and CDR2 SYGVQD (reference sequence). The CDR3 loop spans 13 amino acids. Trimming stripped 0 bases from V and 7 bases from J, with 8 bases between. Multiplex PCR with BIOMED2 TRB-A/B primer pools amplified TRB rearrangements. MiXCR, applied by TCRdb to the multiplex PCR reads, yields one record per CDR3 protein. The sample contains 20,000 or so distinct CDR3 sequences, approximately 30% of which appear only once. The sample taken for sequencing was blood. This receptor was taken from a human donor who had recovered from COVID-19. This chain uses TRBV10-1 with TRBJ2-3, with D unclear. The CDR3 protein is CASSESAVHTQYF. The CDR3 nucleotides read TGCGCCAGCAGTGAGTCGGCAGTCCATACGCAGTATTTT.